The sequence of this TCR beta chain was determined in a study of shared clonotypes between healthy human individuals. Study-level information: The donor group consisted of two women and three men, aged 18 to 49.

Generated by immunoSEQ multiplex PCR, the TCRdb table keeps only in-frame clones and is missing some. The sample records 2 million to 2.5 million clones, over 85% being singletons. Trimming cost V 0 bases and J 8 bases, with 7 bases left between them. Germline V CDR1 and CDR2: MNHEY, SVGAGI. The length of the CDR3 is 13 residues. This clone appeared a few times. Other nucleotide sequences in the sample specify the same CDR3. Cells designated naive CD8 were CD45RO-negative and were positively selected for CCR7, with terminally differentiated effector memory CD45RA+ cells excluded. Donors were healthy HIV-negative adults without recent acute infections or vaccinations.

The receptor comes from a man between 18 and 35 years old in good health. Sample: naive CD8+ T cells sorted from blood. This chain links TRBV6-5 with TRBJ1-4, with a weak D call TRBD1 (5 bases). The CDR3 spells CASSYSEGEKLFF. DNA of the CDR3: TGTGCCAGCAGTTACTCGGAGGGGGAAAAACTGTTTTTT.